These 13 T cell receptor beta chains originate from one sample sequenced in a study of blood T cells in healthy people across ages (dated by TCRdb to between 2014 and 2017). Libraries came from 5' RACE. Sequenced using an Illumina HiSeq 2500. A second about 6 to 11 cycle PCR used a sample-barcoded 5' primer and a J-beta primer mix. TCRdb took the public reads, trimmed them with fastp at Q25, ran MiXCR for clone calling and kept in-frame beta chains. Entries are consolidated by CDR3 protein sequence, retaining the most common genes and DNA. Here the sample has about 690,000 distinct CDR3 sequences; less than 45% occur a single time. The top ten clones comprise around 30% of the sample. The sequenced material came from blood. These receptor sequences come from a man older than 75 in good health.

There are many counts of this clonotype. This chain connects TRBV4-3 to TRBJ2-1; 9 bases fit TRBD1. The CDR3 has 16 amino acids. In germline, CDR1 is LGHNA, CDR2 YSLEER. V was pared by 2 bases and J by 4 bases, with 6 bases of the junction left unmatched. As DNA, the CDR3 is TGCGCCAGCAGCCAAACCGGACAGGGGTTTTACAATGAGCAGTTCTTC. Translating gives CASSQTGQGFYNEQFF.

This chain connects TRBV3-1 to TRBJ2-7; 9 bases are shared with TRBD2. This CDR3 region has 18 residues. Trimming took 1 base from V and 4 from J; bases not matched to a gene: 14. Germline V lookup: CDR1 LGHDT, CDR2 YNNKEL (reference sequence). The CDR3 DNA sequence: TGTGCCAGCAGCCAAGGCCCGGGACAGCGGGGGGCCTCGTACGAGCAGTACTTC. Protein sequence: CASSQGPGQRGASYEQYF.

Notes on this clonotype: A much larger clone lies one base from this, so it may be a read error. V is TRBV29-1 and J is TRBJ2-5; no reliable D call. The DNA matches TRBJ2-7 better at its end, which makes the J call doubtful. CDR1 and CDR2 (germline): SQVTM, ANQGSEA. This CDR3 has 14 residues. In DNA, the CDR3 is TGCAGCGTGGGCCTACTAACGGATGTCTACGAGCAGTACTTC. It yields the protein CSVGLLTDVYEQYF.

This chain joins TRBV3-1 and TRBJ2-7; TRBD1 matches 8 bases. Germline CDR1 LGHDT, CDR2 YNNKEL (reference sequence). The CDR3 is made up of 15 amino acids. The J segment lost 2 bases and the V segment lost 1 base, leaving 4 bases of the junction unmatched. Here the CDR3 reads CASSQAGQAAYEQYF. The CDR3 DNA sequence: TGTGCCAGCAGCCAAGCGGGACAGGCTGCCTACGAGCAGTACTTC.

In its sample, this clonotype was seen a few times. The rearrangement links TRBV10-3 to TRBJ2-5; 9 nucleotides match TRBD1. The CDR3 is 15 residues long. CDR1 ENHRY and CDR2 SYGVKD come from the germline V gene. Unmatched junction bases numbered 5, after V lost 4 bases and J lost 2 bases. The CDR3 DNA follows: TGTGCCATCAGTGCCGGGACAGGGAAACAAGAGACCCAGTACTTC. Protein product: CAISAGTGKQETQYF.

There are a few counts of this clonotype. V gene TRBV10-3 combines with J gene TRBJ1-6, with D possibly being TRBD1 (5 bases). This CDR3 comprises 15 residues. Germline V gives CDR1 ENHRY, CDR2 SYGVKD. V was clipped by 3 bases and J by 7 bases, with 13 bases between them. CDR3 sequence: CAISDADKRNSPLHF. The CDR3 DNA reads as TGTGCCATCAGTGACGCGGACAAGAGGAATTCACCCCTCCACTTT.

V is TRBV7-2 and J is TRBJ2-5; D gene ambiguous. Germline V CDR1 and CDR2: SGHTA, FQGNSA. Trimming left V 4 bases short and J 5 bases short, with 8 bases between. This CDR3 contains 12 residues. The CDR3 coding sequence is TGTGCCAGCAGCTCAACCAGGGAGACCCAGTACTTC. Residues: CASSSTRETQYF.

In this sample, this clonotype turned up many times. The chain uses TRBV29-1 and TRBJ1-5; D is perhaps TRBD1 (6 bases). CDR1 SQVTM and CDR2 ANQGSEA come from the germline V gene. The CDR3 is 12 amino acids. V was clipped by 6 bases and J by 4 bases, with 10 bases between them. CDR3 loop: CSVGHQNQPQHF. As DNA, the CDR3 is TGCAGCGTGGGACATCAAAATCAGCCCCAGCATTTT. Based on the CDR3 plus reference TRBV29-1 and TRBJ1-5, the full variable domain is SAVISQKPSRDICQRGTSLTIQCQVDSQVTMMFWYRQQPGQSLTLIATANQGSEATYESGFVIDKFPISRPNLTFSTLTVSNMSPEDSSIYLCSVGHQNQPQHFGDGTRLSIL.

The chain links TRBV30 to TRBJ2-5; unclear D gene. CDR3 size: 11 residues. Trimming shortened V by 2 bases and J by 5 bases, and 6 bases separated the two germline ends. Germline V CDR1 and CDR2: GTSNPN, SVGIG (reference sequence). For the CDR3, the DNA is TGTGCCTGGAGTCTTGGGGAGACCCAGTACTTC. It specifies CAWSLGETQYF.

V usage is TRBV7-2 and J usage is TRBJ2-5; a weak D match, TRBD2 (6 bases). Gene TRBJ2-4 matches the end of the DNA better, so the J call may be wrong. The CDR3 runs to 13 residues. Looked up from germline, CDR1 is SGHTA and CDR2 is FQGNSA. The CDR3 here is CASSPGLYGIQYF. CDR3 nucleotides: TGTGCCAGCAGCCCAGGACTATACGGCATTCAGTACTTC.

This rearrangement joins TRBV3-1 to TRBJ1-2, with a possible D match to TRBD1 (5 bases). V was clipped by 4 bases and J by 8 bases, with 14 bases between them. The CDR3 runs to 13 residues. From germline, CDR1 is LGHDT and CDR2 YNNKEL (reference sequence). As DNA, the CDR3 is TGTGCCAGCAGCCCTACCGACAGCTTCGGCTACACCTTC. Amino acids: CASSPTDSFGYTF.

In the case of this clonotype: The junction departs from the called germline gene at one end, perhaps through a read error. The chain employs TRBV29-1 and TRBJ2-7, with D perhaps TRBD1 (6 bases). The CDR3 is made up of 14 amino acids. The germline CDR1 and CDR2 sequences are SQVTM and ANQGSEA. CDR3 nucleotide sequence: TGCGGCGTTGGAGACCACAGGGCCTCCGACGAGCAGTACTTC. Amino acids: CGVGDHRASDEQYF.

The chain carries TRBV10-3 and TRBJ2-5, with 10 bases that match TRBD2. Germline CDR1 ENHRY, CDR2 SYGVKD. This CDR3 region has 14 residues. After removal of 3 bases from V and 4 bases from J, the junction contained 2 bases not matched to a gene. In DNA form, the CDR3 reads TGTGCCATCAGTGACGGGACTAGCGTAGAGACCCAGTACTTC. Its translation: CAISDGTSVETQYF.